The entry below gives a single T cell receptor (beta chain) sequence along with its context. The target antigen is unknown. This sample is drawn from a study of Graves' ophthalmopathy and Graves' hyperthyroidism. The overall study: No treatment had been given when peripheral blood was collected at initial diagnosis. Findings and caveats of the study: Discrimination between ophthalmopathy and stable hyperthyroidism by a 13-signature model showed about 85% sensitivity and less than 84% specificity.

The study amplified TCR beta CDR3 regions using RNA transcripts. First-round RT-PCR used HTBI primers; second-round multiplex PCR followed. TCRdb ran MiXCR on the multiplex PCR reads and lists one entry per CDR3 protein. The sample lists hundreds of thousands of distinct CDR3 sequences, roughly 15% occurring once. CDR3 length: 15 amino acids. Per the germline V gene, CDR1 is DFQATT and CDR2 is SNEGSKA (reference sequence). V was trimmed by 5 bases and J by 5 bases, leaving 19 bases between them. The evidence that diagnosis relied on was clinical symptoms, serum thyroxine, TRAb, thyroid ultrasound and orbital computed tomography. PBMCs stemmed from over 8.5 ml of fresh peripheral blood.

V is TRBV20-1 and J is TRBJ1-5, with D unclear. The specimen was peripheral blood. This receptor was taken from a woman in her late teens or twenties with stable Graves' hyperthyroidism. CDR3 region: CSAPREVSGYQPQHF. The DNA of the CDR3 is TGCAGTGCTCCAAGGGAGGTTTCGGGATATCAGCCCCAGCATTTT.